This is a list of T cell receptor beta chains from one sample in a study of CD8 T cells in Susac syndrome. One entry per CDR3 protein, called by TCRdb with MiXCR from the immunoSEQ multiplex PCR reads. This table has roughly 160,000 distinct CDR3 sequences, approximately 95% appearing once. What was sequenced was CD4+ T cells from PBMCs. The receptors derive from a human donor with Susac syndrome. CDR3s include the opening cysteine and the closing phenylalanine or tryptophan. A D gene is named only where the DNA matches it firmly. Size is stated for part of the rows, as once, few or many counts, or as a class when the clone is expanded.

CASSLARGEQYF,TGTGCCAGCAGCCTGGCACGGGGCGAGCAGTACTTC,TRBJ2-7,TRBV7-8,few,12,.
CSARDNPTGAFF,TGCAGTGCTAGAGATAACCCTACGGGAGCTTTCTTT,TRBJ1-1,TRBV20-1,.,12,.
CATSGDRGPYEQYF,TGTGCCACCAGCGGGGACAGGGGGCCCTACGAGCAGTACTTC,TRBJ2-7,TRBV15,.,14,TRBD1
CSVRGGNLNTEAFF,TGCAGCGTGAGGGGGGGGAACCTGAACACTGAAGCTTTCTTT,TRBJ1-1,TRBV29-1,.,14,.
CASSSYRSLGMDQPQHF,TGTGCCAGCAGTTCATATAGGTCACTGGGGATGGATCAGCCCCAGCATTTT,TRBJ1-5,TRBV28,.,17,.
CASSSLDGGRRGGYTF,TGTGCCAGCAGTTCACTGGATGGCGGGCGGCGAGGGGGCTACACCTTC,TRBJ1-2,TRBV27,.,16,.
CASRLAGHEQYF,TGTGCCTCGCGGCTAGCTGGCCACGAGCAGTACTTC,TRBJ2-7,TRBV28,.,12,.
CATRQNYEQYF,TGTGCCACCCGGCAGAACTACGAGCAGTACTTC,TRBJ2-7,TRBV19,few,11,.
CASSYGTSGNWQFF,TGTGCCAGCAGTTACGGGACTAGCGGGAATTGGCAGTTCTTC,TRBJ2-1,TRBV6-6,.,14,TRBD2
CASSRDTGNPLHF,TGTGCCAGCAGTCGGGACACCGGTAACCCCCTCCACTTT,TRBJ1-6,TRBV27,.,13,.
CASSQHRGNQPQHF,TGCGCCAGCAGCCAACACAGGGGGAATCAGCCCCAGCATTTT,TRBJ1-5,TRBV4-3,.,14,TRBD1